This is a list of T cell receptor beta chains from one sample in a study of cytomegalovirus exposure and HLA in healthy donors. Measured with immunoSEQ multiplex PCR; TCRdb has only the in-frame clones, and not every one. The sample lists roughly 99,000 clones, approximately 79% occurring once. Sequenced sample: PBMCs. The receptors derive from a woman between 40 and 55 years old in good health and CMV-seropositive. CDR3s include the opening cysteine and the closing phenylalanine or tryptophan. The order of the fields is clone size, V gene, D gene, J gene, CDR3 DNA, CDR3 protein. A D gene is named only where the DNA matches it firmly. Rows give clone size only sometimes, using once, few, many, or a class for an expanded clone.

-	TRBV9	-	TRBJ1-4	TGTGCCAGCAGCGTAGCTAACGGGGCAACTAATGAAAAACTGTTTTTT	CASSVANGATNEKLFF
-	TRBV30	TRBD1	TRBJ1-1	TGTGCCTGGAGGGGGGACAGCCGGAACACTGAAGCTTTCTTT	CAWRGDSRNTEAFF
-	TRBV7-8	-	TRBJ1-6	TGTGCCAGCAGCTTAAGTGGTCGTAGACAGGTTAATTCACCCCTCCACTTT	CASSLSGRRQVNSPLHF
-	TRBV6-5	TRBD1	TRBJ1-1	TGTGCCAGCAGGCCCCCAGGGGGCGGATGGACTGAAGCTTTCTTT	CASRPPGGGWTEAFF
few	TRBV7-9	TRBD2	TRBJ2-2	TGTGCCAGCAGGCCTAGCGGGGGTACCGGGGAGCTGTTTTTT	CASRPSGGTGELFF
once	TRBV5-1	-	TRBJ2-7	TGCGCCAGCAGCTTGACTCTGGACAGTCGCGAGCAGTACTTC	CASSLTLDSREQYF
once	TRBV2	-	TRBJ1-5	TGTGCCAGCAGCCCCAGATCCGGCAATCAGCCCCAGCATTTT	CASSPRSGNQPQHF
-	TRBV25-1	TRBD1	TRBJ2-2	TGTGCCAGCAGTGTTTCCGGGACAGGGTCGGTCGGGGAGCTGTTTTTT	CASSVSGTGSVGELFF
-	TRBV6-1	TRBD1	TRBJ1-2	TGTGCCAGCACGACAGGGGGCTATGGCTACACCTTC	CASTTGGYGYTF
-	TRBV19	TRBD1	TRBJ1-5	TGTGCCAGTACCCTTTGGGGACAGACTAGCAATCAGCCCCAGCATTTT	CASTLWGQTSNQPQHF